The 29 T cell receptor beta chains below all came from one sample that was sequenced in a study of OX40 agonist ivuxolimab in advanced cancers. Some clones are missing from TCRdb's copy, which holds only in-frame ones; the method was immunoSEQ multiplex PCR. Among about 48,000 clones listed, around 87% were seen once. This material consisted of CD4+ or CD8+ T cells sorted from blood, taken in a trial of the OX40 agonist ivuxolimab. All receptors come from an adult with an advanced solid tumor such as melanoma, head and neck, liver or kidney cancer.

Here the CDR3 reads CASSDWPQAFF. The CDR3, as DNA: TGTGCCAGCAGTGATTGGCCCCAAGCTTTCTTT. The rearrangement links TRBV2 to TRBJ1-1, with no clear D. V shed 3 bases and J shed 9 bases, with 8 bases lying between them. In germline, CDR1 is SNHLY, CDR2 FYNNEI. This CDR3 region has 11 residues.

The rearrangement joins TRBV7-8 to TRBJ2-7; 9 positions match TRBD2. Germline values: CDR1 SGHVS, CDR2 FQNEAQ. The junction had 6 bases not matched to a gene; V was cut back by 0 bases and J by 6 bases. There are 15 residues in the CDR3. CDR3: CASSLARAGGGEQYF. CDR3 sequence (DNA): TGTGCCAGCAGCTTAGCGAGGGCGGGAGGGGGCGAGCAGTACTTC.

The rearrangement links TRBV6-5 to TRBJ1-3, with a weak D call TRBD1 (5 bases). Trimming removed 4 bases at V and 2 bases at J, with 12 bases between. The CDR3 covers 15 residues. The germline gives CDR1 MNHEY, CDR2 SVGAGI. The CDR3 DNA reads as TGTGCCAGCAGTTCTCGACAGAGGGCTGGAAACACCATATATTTT. Protein sequence: CASSSRQRAGNTIYF.

The rearrangement joins TRBV7-2 to TRBJ2-5; D not certain. Per the germline V gene, CDR1 is SGHTA and CDR2 is FQGNSA. The V and J ends lost 7 bases and 7 bases respectively, with 13 bases between them. The CDR3 has 12 residues. Here the CDR3 DNA reads TGTGCCAGCACCGCCGCCTCATGGACCCAGTACTTC. Translated: CASTAASWTQYF.

About this clone itself: Other DNA sequences of this sample code for an identical CDR3. CDR3 protein: CASSLDTGSYEQYF. In DNA, the CDR3 is TGTGCCAGCAGCTTAGATACAGGATCCTACGAGCAGTACTTC. V usage is TRBV7-2 and J usage is TRBJ2-7, with D possibly TRBD1 on 5 matching bases. The ends were cut back, 1 base at V and 1 base at J, with 8 bases in the middle. The CDR3 is 14 amino acids. CDR1 is SGHTA and CDR2 is FQGNSA in the germline V gene.

This clone was found once. The CDR3 DNA follows: TGTGCCAGCAGCTACCGGACGGGCACAGATACGCAGTATTTT. Translation gives CASSYRTGTDTQYF. V gene TRBV7-2 combines with J gene TRBJ2-3; no definite D call. Germline V gives CDR1 SGHTA, CDR2 FQGNSA. The CDR3 is made up of 14 amino acids. Trimming took off 4 bases at V and 1 base at J, with 9 bases between the two ends.

CDR3 in DNA: TGTGCCAGTAGGCGTGGGTGGACAGTGGCAGATACGCAGTATTTT. Its translation: CASRRGWTVADTQYF. V is TRBV19 and J is TRBJ2-3; perhaps TRBD1 as D (6 bases). The CDR3 runs 15 residues. V lost 6 bases and J lost 4, with 17 bases in between. In germline, CDR1 is LNHDA, CDR2 SQIVND (reference sequence).

The rearrangement joins TRBV7-2 to TRBJ2-5, with 10 bases matching TRBD2. TRBJ2-7 matches the DNA end more closely, so the J call is doubtful. Germline V gene data show CDR1 as SGHTA and CDR2 as FQGNSA. The CDR3 runs to 13 residues. The CDR3 sequence: CATELAGTYEQYF. The CDR3 nucleotides are TGTGCCACCGAACTAGCGGGAACCTACGAGCAGTACTTC.

The chain couples TRBV11-1 to TRBJ1-1; the D gene is possibly TRBD1 (5 bases). Germline assignment: CDR1 SGHAT and CDR2 FQDESV (reference sequence). V gave up 3 bases and J gave up 4 bases, with 12 bases separating them. This CDR3 spans 14 amino acids. This CDR3 reads CASSFAGRRTEAFF. CDR3 sequence (DNA): TGTGCCAGCAGCTTTGCAGGGCGGCGCACTGAAGCTTTCTTT.

This clone was recorded a few times. The chain carries TRBV6-1 and TRBJ1-6; 7 bases fit TRBD1. This CDR3 comprises 15 residues. The J segment lost 6 bases and the V segment lost 7 bases, leaving 9 bases of the junction unmatched. Germline V gene sequence: CDR1 MNHNS, CDR2 SASEGT. This CDR3 reads CASITGVLGNSPLHF. DNA of the CDR3: TGTGCCAGCATTACAGGGGTATTAGGTAATTCACCCCTCCACTTT.

The rearrangement uses TRBV6-1 and TRBJ2-7; 7 nucleotides agree with TRBD2. Germline trimming cut 0 bases from V and 3 bases from J; bases unmatched to any gene: 2. The CDR3 is 14 amino acids. Germline lookup yields CDR1 MNHNS and CDR2 SASEGT. CDR3 nucleotide sequence: TGTGCCAGCAGTGAAGCCGGGGGGTACTACGAGCAGTACTTC. It is translated as CASSEAGGYYEQYF.

The chain links TRBV7-3 to TRBJ2-7; D gene unclear. CDR1 and CDR2 (germline): SGHTA, FQGTGA. This CDR3 has 10 residues. Trimming cost V 11 bases and J 6 bases, with 11 bases left between them. The CDR3 loop is CAPPVGEQYF. In DNA form, the CDR3 reads TGTGCCCCCCCCGTCGGCGAGCAGTACTTC.

The chain couples TRBV6-1 to TRBJ1-1, with a possible D match to TRBD1 (6 bases). Per germline, CDR1 MNHNS and CDR2 SASEGT. This CDR3 is built from 13 residues. Trimming took off 4 bases at V and 5 bases at J, with 11 bases between the two ends. The CDR3 DNA follows: TGTGCCAGCAGTGTACAGGGTAGTACTGAAGCTTTCTTT. Translation: CASSVQGSTEAFF.

The chain links TRBV19 to TRBJ2-2; TRBD1 is a possible D gene (6 bases). This CDR3 spans 13 amino acids. Trimming pared 4 bases from V and 8 bases from J, leaving 11 bases between. Per germline, CDR1 LNHDA and CDR2 SQIVND (reference sequence). CDR3 in amino acids: CASSTGRGGELFF. The CDR3, as DNA: TGTGCCAGTAGTACGGGCAGGGGTGGGGAGCTGTTTTTT.

This clone appeared once. The chain couples TRBV7-4 to TRBJ2-3; no firm D call. This CDR3 has 11 amino acids. V was pared by 8 bases and J by 2 bases, with 5 bases between. CDR1 is SGHVT, CDR2 SQSDAQ, per germline. Here the CDR3 reads CASGYTDTQYF. CDR3 in DNA: TGTGCCAGCGGATACACAGATACGCAGTATTTT.

The J gene is TRBJ1-3, the V gene TRBV4-2; D not certain. The CDR3 is 20 amino acids. The germline gives CDR1 LGHNA, CDR2 YNFKEQ. The V end lost 0 bases, the J end lost 3 bases, and 24 bases lay between the germline ends. The CDR3 DNA sequence: TGTGCCAGCAGCCAAGATCGCGTGTTTGATCGGACGAAAGTTGGAAACACCATATATTTT. It encodes CASSQDRVFDRTKVGNTIYF.

V usage is TRBV4-3 and J usage is TRBJ2-1; 9 bases fit TRBD2. The CDR3 consists of 19 residues. Losses at the gene ends were 0 bases for V and 0 bases for J; bases not matched to a gene: 9. Per the germline V gene, CDR1 is LGHNA and CDR2 is YSLEER. Written as DNA, the CDR3 is TGCGCCAGCAGCCAAGATGTGACTAGCGGTGTGAGCTCCTACAATGAGCAGTTCTTC. It translates to CASSQDVTSGVSSYNEQFF.

The chain carries TRBV4-1 and TRBJ2-7; D may correspond to TRBD1 or TRBD2 (6 bases each). The CDR3 is 21 residues long. V was clipped by 1 base and J by 5 bases, with 33 bases between them. CDR1 and CDR2 from the germline V gene are MGHRA and YSYEKL. The CDR3 region has the DNA TGCGCCAGCAGCCAAGTCAGGCAGGGGATGACTAGTGGAGGCTATGTAAACGAGCAGTACTTC. Protein sequence: CASSQVRQGMTSGGYVNEQYF.

The chain employs TRBV27 and TRBJ2-7; 13 bases fit TRBD2. The CDR3 length is 14 residues. V lost 6 bases to trimming and J lost 4 bases; unmatched junction nucleotides: 3. From germline, CDR1 is MNHEY and CDR2 SMNVEV (reference sequence). This chain's CDR3 is CASRLAGGLYEQYF. In nucleotides, the CDR3 is TGTGCCAGCAGACTAGCGGGGGGGCTTTACGAGCAGTACTTC.

The rearrangement links TRBV27 to TRBJ1-5; perhaps TRBD1 as D (6 bases). Germline V CDR1 and CDR2: MNHEY, SMNVEV (reference sequence). CDR3 length: 15 amino acids. The V end lost 1 base, the J end lost 3 bases, and 10 bases lay between the germline ends. CDR3 sequence reads: CASSLWGHTNQPQHF. Written as DNA, the CDR3 is TGTGCCAGCAGTTTATGGGGACACACCAATCAGCCCCAGCATTTT.

This sequence joins TRBV30 and TRBJ1-3; D not resolved. This CDR3 comprises 14 residues. Trimming took 7 bases from V and 0 from J, leaving 13 bases between them. The germline gives CDR1 GTSNPN, CDR2 SVGIG (reference sequence). The CDR3: CAFSGPNSGNTIYF. The CDR3 bases are TGTGCCTTCTCCGGACCCAACTCTGGAAACACCATATATTTT.

The V and J genes are TRBV19 and TRBJ1-5; a weak D match, TRBD1 (6 bases). This CDR3 contains 16 residues. Trimming pared 3 bases from V and 2 bases from J, leaving 14 bases between. Per germline, CDR1 LNHDA and CDR2 SQIVND (reference sequence). The CDR3 coding sequence is TGTGCCAGTAGTATTTCAACAGGGCATGGCAATCAGCCCCAGCATTTT. Amino acid sequence: CASSISTGHGNQPQHF.

The gene calls are TRBV14 and TRBJ2-4; D is possibly TRBD2 (5 bases). This CDR3 spans 15 amino acids. CDR1 and CDR2 from the germline V gene are SGHDN and FVKESK. V was cut by 2 bases and J by 7 bases, with 15 bases left in between. CDR3 bases: TGTGCCAGCAGCCAATTAACTAGGGATGGGAACATTCAGTACTTC. Translated: CASSQLTRDGNIQYF. The variable domain in full, completed from reference TRBV14 and TRBJ2-4, reads EAGVTQFPSHSVIEKGQTVTLRCDPISGHDNLYWYRRVMGKEIKFLLHFVKESKQDESGMPNNRFLAERTGGTYSTLKVQPAELEDSGVYFCASSQLTRDGNIQYFGAGTRLSVL.

The chain has TRBV6-5 and TRBJ2-7; 8 bases fit TRBD1. This CDR3 is 15 amino acids long. The J segment lost 3 bases and the V segment lost 3 bases, leaving 7 bases of the junction unmatched. Per germline, CDR1 MNHEY and CDR2 SVGAGI. This CDR3 is CASSYYFDRGYEQYF. CDR3 bases: TGTGCCAGCAGTTATTATTTTGACAGGGGCTACGAGCAGTACTTC.

This chain links TRBV10-1 with TRBJ1-1; D is unclear. Germline CDR1 reads WNHNN; CDR2 reads SYGVQD (reference sequence). The V end lost 2 bases, the J end lost 3 bases, and 7 bases lay between the germline ends. The CDR3 has 13 amino acids. The CDR3 coding sequence is TGCGCCAGCAGTGAGAGGCTGGACACTGAAGCTTTCTTT. This sequence encodes CASSERLDTEAFF.

The genes are TRBV30 and TRBJ2-1; D possibly corresponds to TRBD2 (6 bases). V lost 1 base, J lost 4 bases, and 14 bases lay in between. CDR1 GTSNPN and CDR2 SVGIG come from the germline V gene (reference sequence). CDR3 length: 15 residues. In DNA form, the CDR3 reads TGTGCCTGGAGTGACGGGGTAGCGGTGTACAATGAGCAGTTCTTC. Translating gives CAWSDGVAVYNEQFF.

V gene TRBV25-1 combines with J gene TRBJ1-1, with D perhaps TRBD1 (5 bases). V dropped 2 bases and J dropped 6 bases, with 16 bases sitting between them. The germline V gene encodes CDR1 MGHDK and CDR2 SYGVNS. The CDR3 has 15 residues. The chain's CDR3 is CASSERWGDSSEAFF. Here the CDR3 DNA reads TGTGCCAGCAGTGAACGCTGGGGGGATTCCTCTGAAGCTTTCTTT.

This clone has more than one count but fewer than ten. The gene calls are TRBV5-8 and TRBJ2-5, with D perhaps matching TRBD2 (5 bases). Germline V gene data show CDR1 as SGHTS and CDR2 as YDEGEE. The CDR3 length is 15 residues. V lost 2 bases and J 4 bases, leaving 15 bases between the germline ends. The CDR3 loop reads CASSFRQEVPETQYF. The CDR3 DNA reads TGTGCCAGCAGCTTCAGGCAGGAGGTCCCAGAGACCCAGTACTTC.

The V and J genes are TRBV20-1 and TRBJ2-1; tentative D call: TRBD1 (5 bases). Trimming shortened V by 8 bases and J by 12 bases, and 11 bases separated the two germline ends. The CDR3 is 9 residues long. CDR1 and CDR2 (germline): DFQATT, SNEGSKA (reference sequence). DNA for the CDR3: TGCAGTCCGCTAAGGGGGCAGTTCTTC. Encoded protein: CSPLRGQFF.